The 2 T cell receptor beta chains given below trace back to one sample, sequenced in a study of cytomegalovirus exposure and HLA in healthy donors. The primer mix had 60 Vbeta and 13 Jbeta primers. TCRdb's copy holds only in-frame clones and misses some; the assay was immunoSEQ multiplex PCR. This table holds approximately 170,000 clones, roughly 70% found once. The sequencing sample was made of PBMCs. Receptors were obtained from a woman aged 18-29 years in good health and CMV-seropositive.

Here the CDR3 DNA reads TGTGCCAGCAGCCTTTCACCCCTCCTAGCGGGGGCTCAAGAGACCCAGTACTTC. Protein product: CASSLSPLLAGAQETQYF. The V call is TRBV27, the J call TRBJ2-5; TRBD2 matches 10 bases. The CDR3 runs to 18 residues. Unmatched junction bases numbered 15, after V lost 6 bases and J lost 2 bases. CDR1 is MNHEY and CDR2 is SMNVEV in the germline V gene (reference sequence).

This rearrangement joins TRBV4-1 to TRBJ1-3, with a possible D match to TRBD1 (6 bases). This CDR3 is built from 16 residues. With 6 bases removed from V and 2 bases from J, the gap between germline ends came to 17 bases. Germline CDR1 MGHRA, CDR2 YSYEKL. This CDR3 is CASRDYTGLAGNTIYF. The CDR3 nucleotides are TGCGCCAGCAGAGACTATACAGGGTTAGCTGGAAACACCATATATTTT.